This TCR beta chain was captured by sequencing in a study of response to subunit inactivated influenza vaccine. Study-wide results and caveats: The authors proposed limited new T cell recruitment per seasonal influenza vaccination.

This clonotype was seen a few times. Its target is not known. CDR1 and CDR2 (germline): SGHDN, FVKESK. There are 15 residues in the CDR3. V was clipped by 3 bases and J by 0 bases; unmatched bases: 4. TCRdb recomputed calls from the RT-PCR reads with MiXCR, one row per CDR3 protein. The sample includes around 520,000 distinct CDR3 sequences, about 25% of them seen just once. The sequence derives from a man aged 45-65 years who received an inactivated influenza vaccine. This rearrangement joins TRBV14 to TRBJ2-7; 8 positions match TRBD2. The sequencing here drew on CD4+ T cells sorted from PBMCs, taken around 5 days after vaccination. CDR3 protein: CASSQKRGSSYEQYF. The CDR3, as DNA: TGTGCCAGCAGCCAGAAGCGGGGGAGCTCCTACGAGCAGTACTTC.